This T cell receptor beta chain was obtained from a study of blood T cell repertoires in COVID-19 (dated by TCRdb to between 2020 and 2021). Regarding the complete study: Samples covering the acute and convalescent phases of COVID-19 were provided by collaborators in the United States, Italy and Spain. Nearly every sample came with metadata listing a de-identified subject ID, COVID-19 status, age in years and sex. The prospective study material was composed of cDNA or gDNA derived from T cells, B-cell-depleted T cells, or PBMCs. Subjects who had been exposed to COVID-19, were actively infected with it, or had recovered from it provided the deeply sampled blood TCRbeta repertoires that made up the dataset. Where HLA class I and class II types were available, the types were taken from metadata supplied by the sample provider, not from assay-based typing. Samples were obtained from the ongoing ImmuneRACE study (first 160 participants) and from 1,200 or so subjects provided by 6 global collaborators. The repertoires were released in a freely available public database intended as a resource for research on the immune response to SARS-CoV-2. The paper's findings and limits, for the study overall: How much clinical and demographic metadata was included differed by source and by participant, and the metadata was provided uncurated.

Whole blood was collected in K2EDTA tubes by collaborating institutions according to the institutions' own protocols. Collaborator samples were shipped for TCRbeta analysis as frozen whole blood, isolated PBMCs, or DNA extracted from either sample type. TCRbeta CDR3 regions were amplified from genomic DNA using the immunoSEQ Assay, a bias-controlled multiplex PCR. On the study's bioinformatics: Within the assay, amplification of reference gene primers was used to estimate how many nucleated cells each sample contained. To quantify the absolute abundance of each unique TCRbeta CDR3 rearrangement, sequence reads were collapsed and filtered. For each sample, productive Simpson clonality was calculated as the square root of Simpson's diversity index over productive rearrangements. TCRdb carries this immuneACCESS record with in-frame sequences only. Its versions omit some clonotypes, under half of them owing to an unresolved V gene in the studies checked, with the rest unexplained. That table supplies the V and J calls and clone size; D and trimming were determined from the DNA. This sample holds fewer than 110,000 clones; about 89% were observed only once. Jointly, the top ten make up 4.9% of the sample.

Notes on this clone: Its antigen is unknown. Per-nucleotide qualities are absent, and no much larger clonotype sits a single base away.

V is cut by 2 bases and J by 5 bases, and the space between the germline ends is 13 bases. Looking up the germline V gene yields CDR1 SGHRS and CDR2 YFSETQ. From the cysteine up to the phenylalanine, the CDR3 has a length of 15 residues. Only the CDR3 portion is preserved as DNA: 45 bases, with reading frame beginning at the first base. The clonotype was recovered from a middle-aged man with active or convalescent COVID-19. The rearrangement combines TRBV5-1 with TRBJ1-4; the D gene is perhaps TRBD1, on 6 matching bases. The sequencing input was peripheral blood. The DNA sequence reads TGCGCCAGCAGCTTTACAGGGCTCCCGAATGAAAAACTGTTTTTT. This codes for CASSFTGLPNEKLFF.